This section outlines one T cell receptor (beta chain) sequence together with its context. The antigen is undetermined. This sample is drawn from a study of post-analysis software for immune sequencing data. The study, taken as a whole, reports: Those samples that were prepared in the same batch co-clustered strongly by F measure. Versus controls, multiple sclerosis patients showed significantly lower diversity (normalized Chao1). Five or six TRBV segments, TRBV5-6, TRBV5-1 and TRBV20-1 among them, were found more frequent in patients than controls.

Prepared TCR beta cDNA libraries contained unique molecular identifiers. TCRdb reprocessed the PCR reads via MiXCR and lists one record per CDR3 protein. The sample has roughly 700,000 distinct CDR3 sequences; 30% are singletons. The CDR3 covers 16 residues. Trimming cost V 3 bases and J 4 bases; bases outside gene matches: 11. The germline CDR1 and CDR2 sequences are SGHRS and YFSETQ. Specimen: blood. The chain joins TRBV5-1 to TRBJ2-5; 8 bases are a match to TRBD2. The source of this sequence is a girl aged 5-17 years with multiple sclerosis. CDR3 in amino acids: CASSSAAGGTPETQYF. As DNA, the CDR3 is TGCGCCAGCAGCTCCGCGGCGGGGGGAACCCCAGAGACCCAGTACTTC.